This T cell receptor (beta chain) was recorded in a study of T cell changes during pregnancy in multiple sclerosis. The germline V gene encodes CDR1 SNHLY and CDR2 FYNNEI. This CDR3 comprises 19 residues. The J segment lost 3 bases and the V segment lost 4 bases, leaving 12 bases of the junction unmatched. The repertoire was sequenced with immunoSEQ multiplex PCR; TCRdb's copy has only in-frame clones and lacks some. Seen here are 52,000 or so clones, about nine tenths observed once, and the top ten hold around 0.29%. The specimen was CD4+ T cells from peripheral blood mononuclear cells, collected in the second trimester of pregnancy. The chain uses TRBV2 and TRBJ2-6, with 10 bases matching TRBD1. This TCR derives from a female donor with multiple sclerosis, enrolled in a pregnancy study. The CDR3 bases are TGTGCCAGCAGTGGATCCCGGGACAGGGGATTGGGTGGGGCCAACGTCCTGACTTTC. Translated: CASSGSRDRGLGGANVLTF.